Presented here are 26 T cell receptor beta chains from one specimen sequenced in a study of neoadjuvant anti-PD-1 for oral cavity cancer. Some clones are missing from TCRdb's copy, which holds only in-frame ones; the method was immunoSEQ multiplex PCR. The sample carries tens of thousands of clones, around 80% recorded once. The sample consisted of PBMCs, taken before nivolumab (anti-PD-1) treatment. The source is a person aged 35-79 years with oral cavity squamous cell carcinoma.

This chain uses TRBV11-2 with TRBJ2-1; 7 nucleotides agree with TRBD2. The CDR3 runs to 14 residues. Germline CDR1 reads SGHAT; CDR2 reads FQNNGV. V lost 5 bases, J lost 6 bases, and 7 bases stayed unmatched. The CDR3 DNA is TGTGCCAGCAGCCAGGGACTACCCCCCAATGAGCAGTTCTTC. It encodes CASSQGLPPNEQFF.

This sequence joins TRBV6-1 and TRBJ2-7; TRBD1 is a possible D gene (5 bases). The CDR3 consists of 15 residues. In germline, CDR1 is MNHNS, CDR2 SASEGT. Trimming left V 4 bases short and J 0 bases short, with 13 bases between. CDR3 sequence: CASSVHRSSSYEQYF. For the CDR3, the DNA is TGTGCCAGCAGTGTTCACAGGAGTAGCTCCTACGAGCAGTACTTC.

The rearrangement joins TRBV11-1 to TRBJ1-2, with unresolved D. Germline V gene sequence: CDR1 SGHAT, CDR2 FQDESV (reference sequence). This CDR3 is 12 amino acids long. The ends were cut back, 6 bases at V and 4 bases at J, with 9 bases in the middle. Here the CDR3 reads CASRDPLYGYTF. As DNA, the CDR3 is TGTGCCAGCAGGGACCCTCTCTATGGCTACACCTTC.

The CDR3 protein is CASSSPPGNYGYTF. CDR3 DNA sequence: TGTGCCAGCAGCTCGCCCCCAGGGAACTATGGCTACACCTTC. The chain has TRBV5-4 and TRBJ1-2; a possible D gene is TRBD1 (5 bases). The CDR3 runs 14 residues. Germline CDR1 SGHNT, CDR2 YYREEE (reference sequence). With 3 bases removed from V and 2 bases from J, the gap between germline ends came to 11 bases. Using reference TRBV5-4 and TRBJ1-2 for the parts outside the CDR3, the full variable domain is ETGVTQSPTHLIKTRGQQVTLRCSSQSGHNTVSWYQQALGQGPQFIFQYYREEENGRGNFPPRFSGLQFPNYSSELNVNALELDDSALYLCASSSPPGNYGYTFGSGTRLTVV.

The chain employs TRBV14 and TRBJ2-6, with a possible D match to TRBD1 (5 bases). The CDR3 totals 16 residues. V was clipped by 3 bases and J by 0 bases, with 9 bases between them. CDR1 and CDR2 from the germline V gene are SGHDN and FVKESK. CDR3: CASSHLQGSGANVLTF. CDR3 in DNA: TGTGCCAGCAGCCATCTCCAGGGCTCTGGGGCCAACGTCCTGACTTTC.

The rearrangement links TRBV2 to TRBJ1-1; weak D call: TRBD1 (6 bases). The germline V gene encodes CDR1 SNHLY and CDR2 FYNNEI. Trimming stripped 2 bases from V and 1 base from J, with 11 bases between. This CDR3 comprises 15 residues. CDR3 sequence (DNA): TGTGCCAGCAGTGAAAGGGGGGCCCCGAACACTGAAGCTTTCTTT. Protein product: CASSERGAPNTEAFF.

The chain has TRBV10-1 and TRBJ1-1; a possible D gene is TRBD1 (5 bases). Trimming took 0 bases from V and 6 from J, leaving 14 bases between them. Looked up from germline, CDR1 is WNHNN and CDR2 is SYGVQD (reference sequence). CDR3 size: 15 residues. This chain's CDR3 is CASSESVRTNSEAFF. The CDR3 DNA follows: TGCGCCAGCAGTGAGTCGGTCCGGACAAATTCTGAAGCTTTCTTT.

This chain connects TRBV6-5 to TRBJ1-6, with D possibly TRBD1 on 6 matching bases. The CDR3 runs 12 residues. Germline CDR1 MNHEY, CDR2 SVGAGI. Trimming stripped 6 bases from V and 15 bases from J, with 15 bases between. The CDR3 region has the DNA TGTGCCAGCAGAGCCTACACGACAGGCCTCCACTTT. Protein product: CASRAYTTGLHF.

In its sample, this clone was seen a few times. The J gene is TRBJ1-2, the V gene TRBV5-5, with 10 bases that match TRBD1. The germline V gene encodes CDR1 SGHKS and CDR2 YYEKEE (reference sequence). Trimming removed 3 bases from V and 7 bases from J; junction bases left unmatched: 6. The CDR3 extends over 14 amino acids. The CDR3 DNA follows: TGTGCCAGCAGCTCCGACAGGGGGCAGAGTGGCTACACCTTC. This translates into CASSSDRGQSGYTF.

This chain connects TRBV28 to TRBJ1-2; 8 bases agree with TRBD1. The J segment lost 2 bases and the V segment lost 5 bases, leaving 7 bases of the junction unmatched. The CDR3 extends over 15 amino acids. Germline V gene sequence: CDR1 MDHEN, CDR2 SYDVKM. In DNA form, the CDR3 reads TGTGCCAGCAGTACCGGACAGGGAGGGAACTATGGCTACACCTTC. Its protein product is CASSTGQGGNYGYTF.

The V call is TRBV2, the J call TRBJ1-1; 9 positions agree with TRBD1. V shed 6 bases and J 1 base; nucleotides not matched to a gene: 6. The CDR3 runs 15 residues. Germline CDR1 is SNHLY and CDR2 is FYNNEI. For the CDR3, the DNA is TGTGCCAGCAGATCATGGGACAGGGAGAACACTGAAGCTTTCTTT. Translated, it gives CASRSWDRENTEAFF.

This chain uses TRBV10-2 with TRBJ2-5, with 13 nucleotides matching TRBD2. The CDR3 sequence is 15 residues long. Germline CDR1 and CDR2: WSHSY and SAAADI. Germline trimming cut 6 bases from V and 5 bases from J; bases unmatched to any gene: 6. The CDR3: CASRQTSGGRETQYF. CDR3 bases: TGCGCCAGCAGGCAGACTAGCGGGGGGAGGGAGACCCAGTACTTC.

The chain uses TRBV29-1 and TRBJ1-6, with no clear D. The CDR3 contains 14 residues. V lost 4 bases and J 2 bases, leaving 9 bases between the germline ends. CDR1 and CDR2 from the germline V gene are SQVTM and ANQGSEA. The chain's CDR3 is CSVAVGPYNSPLHF. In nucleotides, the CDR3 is TGCAGCGTTGCCGTCGGACCCTATAATTCACCCCTCCACTTT. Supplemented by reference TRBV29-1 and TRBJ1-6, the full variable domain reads SAVISQKPSRDICQRGTSLTIQCQVDSQVTMMFWYRQQPGQSLTLIATANQGSEATYESGFVIDKFPISRPNLTFSTLTVSNMSPEDSSIYLCSVAVGPYNSPLHFGNGTRLTVT.

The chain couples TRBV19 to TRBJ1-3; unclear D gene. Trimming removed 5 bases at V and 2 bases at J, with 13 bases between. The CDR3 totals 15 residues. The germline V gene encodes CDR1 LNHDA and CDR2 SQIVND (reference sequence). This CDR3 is CASSPPVVAGNTIYF. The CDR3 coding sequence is TGTGCCAGTAGTCCCCCTGTTGTGGCTGGAAACACCATATATTTT.

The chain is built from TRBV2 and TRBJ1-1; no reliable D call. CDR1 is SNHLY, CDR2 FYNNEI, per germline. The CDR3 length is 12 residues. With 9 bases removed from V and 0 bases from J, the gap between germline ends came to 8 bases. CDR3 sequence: CARRAMNTEAFF. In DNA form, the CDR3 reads TGTGCCAGACGGGCTATGAACACTGAAGCTTTCTTT. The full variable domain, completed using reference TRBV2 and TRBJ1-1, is EPEVTQTPSHQVTQMGQEVILRCVPISNHLYFYWYRQILGQKVEFLVSFYNNEISEKSEIFDDQFSVERPDGSNFTLKIRSTKLEDSAMYFCARRAMNTEAFFGQGTRLTVV.

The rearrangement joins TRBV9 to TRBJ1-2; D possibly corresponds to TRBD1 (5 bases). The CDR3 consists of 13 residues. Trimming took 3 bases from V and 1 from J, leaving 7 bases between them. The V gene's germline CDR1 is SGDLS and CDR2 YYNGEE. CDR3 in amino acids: CASSEQDNYGYTF. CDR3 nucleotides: TGTGCCAGCAGCGAACAGGATAACTATGGCTACACCTTC.

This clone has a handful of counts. The CDR3 reads CASSQDPGVTEAFF. The CDR3 DNA reads TGCGCCAGCAGCCAAGATCCCGGGGTCACTGAAGCTTTCTTT. The V and J genes are TRBV4-1 and TRBJ1-1; D not certain. Trimming shortened V by 0 bases and J by 4 bases, and 9 bases separated the two germline ends. The length of the CDR3 is 14 residues. Germline V gene data show CDR1 as MGHRA and CDR2 as YSYEKL.

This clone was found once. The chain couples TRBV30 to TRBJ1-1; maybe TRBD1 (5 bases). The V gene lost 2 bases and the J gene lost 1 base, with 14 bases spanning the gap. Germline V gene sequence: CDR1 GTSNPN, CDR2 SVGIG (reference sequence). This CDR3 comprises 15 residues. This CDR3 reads CAWSPRQSSNTEAFF. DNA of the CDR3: TGTGCCTGGAGTCCCCGACAGAGCTCGAACACTGAAGCTTTCTTT.

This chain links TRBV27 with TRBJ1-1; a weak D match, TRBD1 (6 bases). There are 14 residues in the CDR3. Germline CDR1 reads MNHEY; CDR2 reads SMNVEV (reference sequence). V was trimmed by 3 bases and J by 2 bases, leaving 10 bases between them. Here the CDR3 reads CASSLKGGNTEAFF. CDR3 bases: TGTGCCAGCAGTTTGAAGGGGGGAAACACTGAAGCTTTCTTT.

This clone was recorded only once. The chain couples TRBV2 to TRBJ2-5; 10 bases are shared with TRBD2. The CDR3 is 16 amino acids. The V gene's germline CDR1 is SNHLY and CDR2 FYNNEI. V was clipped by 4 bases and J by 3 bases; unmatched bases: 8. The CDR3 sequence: CASSGLAGWGEETQYF. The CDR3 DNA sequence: TGTGCCAGCAGTGGACTAGCGGGCTGGGGGGAAGAGACCCAGTACTTC.

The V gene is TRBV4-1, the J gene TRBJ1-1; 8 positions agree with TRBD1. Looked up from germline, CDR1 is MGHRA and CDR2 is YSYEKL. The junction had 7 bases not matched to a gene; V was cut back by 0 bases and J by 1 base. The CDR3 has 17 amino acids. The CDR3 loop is CASSQEGAGQGNTEAFF. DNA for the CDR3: TGCGCCAGCAGCCAAGAGGGTGCTGGACAGGGGAACACTGAAGCTTTCTTT.

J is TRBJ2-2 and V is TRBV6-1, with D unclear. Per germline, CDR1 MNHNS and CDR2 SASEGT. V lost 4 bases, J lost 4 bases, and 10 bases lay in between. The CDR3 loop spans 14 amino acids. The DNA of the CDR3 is TGTGCCAGCAGTGGAACCGGGCCCACCGGGGAGCTGTTTTTT. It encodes CASSGTGPTGELFF.

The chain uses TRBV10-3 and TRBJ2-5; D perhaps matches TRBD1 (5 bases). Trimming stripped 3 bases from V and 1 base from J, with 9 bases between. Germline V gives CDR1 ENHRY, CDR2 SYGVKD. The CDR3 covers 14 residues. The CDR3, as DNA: TGTGCCATCAGTGAAGGGGCAGTCCAAGAGACCCAGTACTTC. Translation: CAISEGAVQETQYF.

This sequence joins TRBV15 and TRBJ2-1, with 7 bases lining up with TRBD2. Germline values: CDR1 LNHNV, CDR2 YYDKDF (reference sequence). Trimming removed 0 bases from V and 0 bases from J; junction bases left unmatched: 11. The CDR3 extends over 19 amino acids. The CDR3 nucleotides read TGTGCCACCAGCAGAGATTCCCCTACTAGCGCTACCTCCTACAATGAGCAGTTCTTC. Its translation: CATSRDSPTSATSYNEQFF.

CDR3 coding DNA: TGCGCCAGCAGCTTGGAGACCAGGGCGATCTATGGCTACACCTTC. It yields the protein CASSLETRAIYGYTF. The chain joins TRBV5-1 to TRBJ1-2; D is possibly TRBD1 (5 bases). The CDR3 loop spans 15 amino acids. V lost 0 bases, J lost 4 bases, and 13 bases lay in between. CDR1 is SGHRS, CDR2 YFSETQ, per germline.

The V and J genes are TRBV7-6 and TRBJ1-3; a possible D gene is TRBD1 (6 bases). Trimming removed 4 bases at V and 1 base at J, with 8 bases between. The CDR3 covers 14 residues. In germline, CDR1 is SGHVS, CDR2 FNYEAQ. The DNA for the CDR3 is TGTGCCAGCAGCTCCAGGGGTTCTGGAAACACCATATATTTT. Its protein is CASSSRGSGNTIYF.